This T cell receptor (beta chain) was sequenced in a study of metastatic and nonmetastatic thyroid tumors. About the research overall: Repertoires of blood and of tissue (tumor or nodule) from malignant and benign thyroid patients were compared.

Through MiXCR, TCRdb re-clonotyped the PCR reads. Of 20,000 to 25,000 clones detected, 20% to 30% appear once; the ten largest clones hold 4.5% to 5.5%. The CDR3 has 15 amino acids. V lost 0 bases, J lost 9 bases, and 16 bases lay in between. Germline lookup yields CDR1 SGDLS and CDR2 YYNGEE. Every patient underwent thyroid surgery untreated. V usage is TRBV9 and J usage is TRBJ2-1; the D gene is possibly TRBD2 (6 bases). Sequenced sample: tumor tissue. This receptor was obtained from a female donor with papillary thyroid cancer or a benign thyroid nodule (not recorded which). Some clones in this sample may be carry-over from other donors' samples. In DNA, the CDR3 is TGTGCCAGCAGCGTAGCGGGTAGCGGTGTGTCTGAGCAGTTCTTC. It translates to CASSVAGSGVSEQFF.